This T cell receptor (beta chain) was recovered during a study of response to subunit inactivated influenza vaccine. Using its own MiXCR run on the RT-PCR reads, TCRdb lists one record per CDR3 protein. The sample contains 490,000 or so distinct CDR3 sequences, less than 8% of which appear only once. The length of the CDR3 is 15 residues. In germline, CDR1 is SGHRS, CDR2 YFSETQ. The V gene end was trimmed by 3 bases and the J gene end by 3 bases; junction bases not matched to a gene: 5. This clonotype has ten or more counts. Antigen specificity is unknown. General study points: Only a handful of new T cells, the authors suggested, are recruited with each seasonal influenza vaccination.

The sequence came from a man aged 45 to 75 who received an inactivated influenza vaccine. The chain is built from TRBV5-1 and TRBJ1-1; TRBD1 agrees at 10 bases. Sequences were derived from PBMCs from blood, sampled about 24 months after vaccination. The CDR3 reads CASSWGQGLYTEAFF. CDR3 sequence (DNA): TGCGCCAGCAGCTGGGGACAGGGGCTTTACACTGAAGCTTTCTTT.